The sequence of this T cell receptor (beta chain) was determined in a study of blood T cell repertoires in COVID-19 (dated by TCRdb to about 2020). As for the study more broadly: Samples from collaborators originated in the United States, Italy and Spain and spanned both the acute and convalescent phases of COVID-19. The samples were drawn from the first 160 participants of the ongoing ImmuneRACE study and from roughly 1,300 subjects provided by 6 global collaborators. Where HLA class I and class II types were available, the types were taken from metadata supplied by the sample provider, not from assay-based typing. The sample metadata nearly always contained a de-identified subject ID, COVID-19 status, age in years and sex. The prospective study material was composed of cDNA or gDNA derived from T cells, B-cell-depleted T cells, or PBMCs. Subjects who had been exposed to COVID-19, were actively infected with it, or had recovered from it provided the deeply sampled blood TCRbeta repertoires that made up the dataset. The repertoires were released in a freely available public database intended as a resource for research on the immune response to SARS-CoV-2.

The CDR3 numbers 13 residues from cysteine through phenylalanine. Solely the CDR3 DNA is kept, with 39 bases framed from the first base. CDR1 and CDR2 are read off the germline V gene (reference sequence) as LNHDA and SQIVND. V is pared back by 4 bases and J by 3 bases, with 7 bases lying between the germline termini. The collaborating institutions used their own protocols to collect whole blood in K2EDTA tubes. For TCRbeta analysis, collaborator samples were shipped as frozen whole blood, as isolated PBMCs, or as DNA extracted from either sample type. Here is what the overall study found, with its caveats: How much clinical and demographic metadata was included differed by source and by participant, and the metadata was provided uncurated.

TCRbeta CDR3 regions were amplified from genomic DNA by means of the immunoSEQ Assay, a bias-controlled multiplex PCR. As for the authors' bioinformatics: Nucleated cell counts per sample were estimated from amplification of reference gene primers within the assay. To quantify the absolute abundance of each unique TCRbeta CDR3 rearrangement, sequence reads were collapsed and filtered. Productive Simpson clonality was computed per sample as the square root of Simpson's diversity index over productive rearrangements. TCRdb obtained this table from immuneACCESS and retained in-frame rearrangements with V and J assigned. These tables miss some clones; where compared with another copy, unresolved V genes account for less than half of the shortfall, and the remainder is unexplained. The V and J calls and clone size are taken from that table; D and trimming were inferred from the DNA. In all, the sample holds some 180,000 clones, and about 76% of those were seen once. More than 6.5% of the sample belongs to the ten largest clones.

A word on this clone: Its cognate antigen has yet to be identified. Base qualities are not recorded, but no much larger clone differs from it by a single base.

Material: peripheral blood. The receptor comes from a woman in her 50s with active or convalescent COVID-19. This chain is built from TRBV19 and TRBJ1-5, with no confidently assigned D gene. The CDR3 reads as follows: CASSTLLNQPQHF. The bases read TGTGCCAGTAGTACCCTTCTCAATCAGCCCCAGCATTTT.